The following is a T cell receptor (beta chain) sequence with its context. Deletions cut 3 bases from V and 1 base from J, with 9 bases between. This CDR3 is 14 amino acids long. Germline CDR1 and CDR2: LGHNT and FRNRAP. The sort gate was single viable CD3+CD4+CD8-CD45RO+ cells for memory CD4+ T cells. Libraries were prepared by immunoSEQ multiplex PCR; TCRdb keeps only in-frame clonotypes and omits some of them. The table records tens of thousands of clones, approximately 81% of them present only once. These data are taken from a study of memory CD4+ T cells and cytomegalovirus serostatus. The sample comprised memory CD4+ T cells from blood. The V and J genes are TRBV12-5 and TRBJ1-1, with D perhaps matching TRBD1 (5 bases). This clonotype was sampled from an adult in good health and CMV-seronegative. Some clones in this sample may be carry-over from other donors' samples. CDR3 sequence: CASGFEGRNTEAFF. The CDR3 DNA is TGTGCTAGTGGTTTCGAGGGGCGGAACACTGAAGCTTTCTTT.